The 3 T cell receptor beta chains listed next were all sequenced from one sample in a study of a mutant IDH1 vaccine in newly diagnosed glioma. Their target antigens are unknown. Time point: week 11, during vaccination. Topical imiquimod accompanied each vaccine dose, which consisted of 300 ug of mutant IDH1 20-mer peptide. The assay was immunoSEQ multiplex PCR, and TCRdb's table has in-frame clones only and misses some. The sample lists 20,000 to 30,000 clones, less than 80% occurring once. This specimen was PBMCs, taken from a glioma patient whose treatment included an IDH1 peptide vaccine. The receptors derive from a man aged 40-49 years with glioma.

This clone was counted once. The CDR3 nucleotides read TGTGCCAGCAGTGAATCCCGCCGAGCGGGAGGAAACTTTGACGAGCAGTACTTC. Translating gives CASSESRRAGGNFDEQYF. The rearrangement joins TRBV25-1 to TRBJ2-7; TRBD2 agrees at 9 bases. V lost 1 base and J lost 5; bases outside the gene matches: 15. Germline V lookup: CDR1 MGHDK, CDR2 SYGVNS. The CDR3 loop spans 18 amino acids.

V usage is TRBV11-2 and J usage is TRBJ2-7; D is ambiguous. CDR1 SGHAT and CDR2 FQNNGV come from the germline V gene. The CDR3 covers 13 residues. Deletions cut 1 base from V and 4 bases from J, with 8 bases between. For the CDR3, the DNA is TGTGCCAGCAGCTTAGTAGACACATACGAGCAGTACGTC. Translation gives CASSLVDTYEQYV.

This chain uses TRBV30 with TRBJ2-1, with 12 bases identical to TRBD2. The CDR3 has 14 residues. Germline-derived CDR1 and CDR2 are GTSNPN and SVGIG (reference sequence). Losses at the gene ends were 5 bases for V and 7 bases for J; bases not matched to a gene: 6. The CDR3 protein is CAWASSGGDNEQFF. CDR3 nucleotides: TGTGCCTGGGCCTCTAGCGGGGGGGATAATGAGCAGTTCTTC.